This TCR beta chain comes out of a study of T cell responses to AZD1222 COVID-19 vaccine. Study summary: Combined were second doses at about 4 or about 12 weeks. Whole-study findings and limits: Only five to seven individuals given AZD1222 were seropositive at baseline.

TCRdb's copy holds only in-frame clones and misses some; the assay was immunoSEQ multiplex PCR. The profile shows around 160,000 clones, 90% to 95% of them singletons. As regards this clone: The target antigen is unknown.

V was shortened by 5 bases and J by 2 bases, with 6 bases between the two germline ends. This CDR3 has 12 amino acids. Germline CDR1 is SGHAT and CDR2 is FQNNGV. The specimen comprised peripheral blood, sampled on day 0 of AZD1222 vaccination. The gene calls are TRBV11-2 and TRBJ2-5; unclear D gene. The receptor was isolated from an adult in good health. The CDR3, as DNA: TGTGCCAGCAGCCGCCCTCAAGAGACCCAGTACTTC. This gives the protein CASSRPQETQYF. The variable domain in full, with the rest retrieved from reference TRBV11-2 and TRBJ2-5, is EAGVAQSPRYKIIEKRQSVAFWCNPISGHATLYWYQQILGQGPKLLIQFQNNGVVDDSQLPKDRFSAERLKGVDSTLKIQPAKLEDSAVYLCASSRPQETQYFGPGTRLLVL.